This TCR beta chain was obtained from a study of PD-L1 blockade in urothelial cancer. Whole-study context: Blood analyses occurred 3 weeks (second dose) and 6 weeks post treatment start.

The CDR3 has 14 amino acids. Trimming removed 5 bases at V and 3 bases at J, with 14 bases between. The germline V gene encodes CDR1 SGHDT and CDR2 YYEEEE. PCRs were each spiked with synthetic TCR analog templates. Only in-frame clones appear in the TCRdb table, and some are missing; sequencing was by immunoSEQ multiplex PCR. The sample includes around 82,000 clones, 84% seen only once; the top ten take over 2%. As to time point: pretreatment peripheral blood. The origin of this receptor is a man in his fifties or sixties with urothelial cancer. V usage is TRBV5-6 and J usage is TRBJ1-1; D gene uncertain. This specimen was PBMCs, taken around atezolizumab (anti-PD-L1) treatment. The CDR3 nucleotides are TGTGCCAGCAGTAGAACAGAGTATGACACTGAAGCTTTCTTT. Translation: CASSRTEYDTEAFF.